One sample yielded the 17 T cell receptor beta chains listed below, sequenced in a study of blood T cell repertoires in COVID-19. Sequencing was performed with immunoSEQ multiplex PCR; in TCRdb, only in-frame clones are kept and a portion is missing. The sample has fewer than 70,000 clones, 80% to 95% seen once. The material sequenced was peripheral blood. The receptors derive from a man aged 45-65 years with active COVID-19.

This chain's CDR3 is CASSLGGSGGDWETQYF. In nucleotides, the CDR3 is TGTGCCAGCAGCTTAGGAGGTAGCGGGGGAGATTGGGAGACCCAGTACTTC. The genes are TRBV7-9 and TRBJ2-5; 9 nucleotides match TRBD2. Germline V gene lookup returns CDR1 SEHNR and CDR2 FQNEAQ (reference sequence). CDR3 size: 17 residues. V lost 1 base to trimming and J lost 5 bases; unmatched junction nucleotides: 11.

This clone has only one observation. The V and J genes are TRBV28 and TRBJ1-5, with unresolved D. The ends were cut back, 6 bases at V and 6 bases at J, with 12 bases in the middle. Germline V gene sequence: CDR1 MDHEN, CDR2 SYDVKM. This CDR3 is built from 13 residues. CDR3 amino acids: CASSPLGGQPQHF. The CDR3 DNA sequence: TGTGCCAGCAGCCCCCTGGGAGGTCAGCCCCAGCATTTT.

CDR3 residues: CASSVDAGGPYNEQFF. CDR3 bases: TGTGCCAGCAGCGTAGACGCGGGGGGCCCCTACAATGAGCAGTTCTTC. The genes are TRBV9 and TRBJ2-1; 8 positions agree with TRBD2. CDR1 SGDLS and CDR2 YYNGEE come from the germline V gene. Trimming took 0 bases from V and 2 from J; bases not matched to a gene: 4. The CDR3 sequence is 16 residues long.

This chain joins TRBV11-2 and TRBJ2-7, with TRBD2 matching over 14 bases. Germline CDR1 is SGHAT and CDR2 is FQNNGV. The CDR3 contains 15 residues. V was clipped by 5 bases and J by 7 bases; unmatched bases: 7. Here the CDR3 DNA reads TGTGCCAGCAGCACGACTAGCGGGGGGGCTGGTGAGCAGTACTTC. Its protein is CASSTTSGGAGEQYF.

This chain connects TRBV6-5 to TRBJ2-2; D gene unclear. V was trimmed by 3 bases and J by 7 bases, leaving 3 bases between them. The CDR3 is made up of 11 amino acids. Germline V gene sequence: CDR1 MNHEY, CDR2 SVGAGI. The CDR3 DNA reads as TGTGCCAGCAGTTATAACGGGGAGCTGTTTTTT. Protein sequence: CASSYNGELFF.

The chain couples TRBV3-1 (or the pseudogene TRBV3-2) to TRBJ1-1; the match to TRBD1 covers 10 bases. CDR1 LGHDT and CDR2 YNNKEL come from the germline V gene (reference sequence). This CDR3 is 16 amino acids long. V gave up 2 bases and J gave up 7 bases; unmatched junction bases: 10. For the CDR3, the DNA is TGTGCCAGCAGCCAATTTCCGGGACAGGGGAGTGTTGAAGCTTTCTTT. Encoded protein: CASSQFPGQGSVEAFF.

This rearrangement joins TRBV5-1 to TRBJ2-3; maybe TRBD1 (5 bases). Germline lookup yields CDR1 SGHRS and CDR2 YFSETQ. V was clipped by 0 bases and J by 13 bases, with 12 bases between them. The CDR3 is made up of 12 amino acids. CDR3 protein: CASSLDGIGEYF. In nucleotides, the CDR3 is TGCGCCAGCAGCTTGGATGGGATAGGGGAGTATTTT.

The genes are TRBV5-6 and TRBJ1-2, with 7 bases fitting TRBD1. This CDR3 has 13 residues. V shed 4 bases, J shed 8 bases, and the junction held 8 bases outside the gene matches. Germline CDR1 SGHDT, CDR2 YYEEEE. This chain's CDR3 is CASSPIGQEGYTF. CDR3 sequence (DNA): TGTGCCAGCAGCCCAATAGGACAGGAGGGCTACACCTTC.

The CDR3 spells CASSIDSVPGELFF. DNA of the CDR3: TGTGCCAGTAGTATCGACTCCGTGCCCGGGGAGCTGTTTTTT. V usage is TRBV19 and J usage is TRBJ2-2; D uncertain. V was trimmed by 3 bases and J by 6 bases, leaving 11 bases between them. This CDR3 contains 14 residues. The germline gives CDR1 LNHDA, CDR2 SQIVND (reference sequence).

This CDR3 reads CASSRWESRGEAQETQYF. The CDR3 region has the DNA TGTGCCAGCAGCCGATGGGAGAGTAGAGGAGAGGCTCAAGAGACCCAGTACTTC. V and J are TRBV6-6 and TRBJ2-5, with D possibly matching TRBD2 (5 bases). V shed 6 bases and J shed 2 bases, with 25 bases lying between them. Germline assignment: CDR1 MNHNY and CDR2 SVGAGI (reference sequence). The CDR3 runs 18 residues.

The CDR3 protein is CASNLDRGLCYEQYF. Written as DNA, the CDR3 is TGTGCCAGCAACCTAGACAGGGGGCTTTGCTACGAGCAGTACTTC. The chain combines TRBV9 with TRBJ2-7; the match to TRBD1 covers 10 bases. The CDR3 totals 15 residues. V gave up 6 bases and J gave up 3 bases; unmatched junction bases: 9. From germline, CDR1 is SGDLS and CDR2 YYNGEE. Full variable domain (rest looked up from reference TRBV9 and TRBJ2-7): DSGVTQTPKHLITATGQRVTLRCSPRSGDLSVYWYQQSLDQGLQFLIQYYNGEERAKGNILERFSAQQFPDLHSELNLSSLELGDSALYFCASNLDRGLCYEQYFGPGTRLTVT.

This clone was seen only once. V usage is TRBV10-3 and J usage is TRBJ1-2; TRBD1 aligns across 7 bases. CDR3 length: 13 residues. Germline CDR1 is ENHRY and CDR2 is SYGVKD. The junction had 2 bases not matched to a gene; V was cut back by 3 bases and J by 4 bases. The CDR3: CAISDGTAYGYTF. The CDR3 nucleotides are TGTGCCATCAGTGACGGGACAGCCTATGGCTACACCTTC.

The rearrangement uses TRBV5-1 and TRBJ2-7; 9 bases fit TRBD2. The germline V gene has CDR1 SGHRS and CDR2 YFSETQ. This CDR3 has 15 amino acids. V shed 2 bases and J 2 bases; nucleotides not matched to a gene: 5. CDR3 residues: CASSFSPSGAYEQYF. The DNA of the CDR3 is TGCGCCAGCAGCTTCTCCCCTAGCGGGGCCTACGAGCAGTACTTC.

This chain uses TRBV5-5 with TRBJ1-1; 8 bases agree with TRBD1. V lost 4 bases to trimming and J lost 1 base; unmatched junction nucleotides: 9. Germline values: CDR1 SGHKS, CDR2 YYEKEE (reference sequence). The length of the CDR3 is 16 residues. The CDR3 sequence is CASSRQPGQENTEAFF. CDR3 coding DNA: TGTGCCAGCAGCCGGCAACCGGGACAGGAGAACACTGAAGCTTTCTTT.

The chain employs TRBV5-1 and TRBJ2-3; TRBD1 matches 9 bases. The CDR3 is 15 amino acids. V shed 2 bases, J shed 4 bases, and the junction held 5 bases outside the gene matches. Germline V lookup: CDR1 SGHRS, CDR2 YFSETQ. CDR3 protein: CASSLGQGSADTQYF. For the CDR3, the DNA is TGCGCCAGCAGCTTAGGACAGGGGAGTGCAGATACGCAGTATTTT.

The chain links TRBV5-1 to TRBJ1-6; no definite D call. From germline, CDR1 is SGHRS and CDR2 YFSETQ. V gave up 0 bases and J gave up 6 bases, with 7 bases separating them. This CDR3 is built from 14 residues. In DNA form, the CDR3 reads TGCGCCAGCAGCTTGGGCCCGAGTAATTCACCCCTCCACTTT. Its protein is CASSLGPSNSPLHF.

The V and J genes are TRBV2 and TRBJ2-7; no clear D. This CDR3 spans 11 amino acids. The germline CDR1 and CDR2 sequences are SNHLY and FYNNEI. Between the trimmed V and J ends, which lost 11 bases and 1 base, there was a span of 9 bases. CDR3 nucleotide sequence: TGTGCCTCTGCACAATCCTACGAGCAGTACTTC. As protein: CASAQSYEQYF.